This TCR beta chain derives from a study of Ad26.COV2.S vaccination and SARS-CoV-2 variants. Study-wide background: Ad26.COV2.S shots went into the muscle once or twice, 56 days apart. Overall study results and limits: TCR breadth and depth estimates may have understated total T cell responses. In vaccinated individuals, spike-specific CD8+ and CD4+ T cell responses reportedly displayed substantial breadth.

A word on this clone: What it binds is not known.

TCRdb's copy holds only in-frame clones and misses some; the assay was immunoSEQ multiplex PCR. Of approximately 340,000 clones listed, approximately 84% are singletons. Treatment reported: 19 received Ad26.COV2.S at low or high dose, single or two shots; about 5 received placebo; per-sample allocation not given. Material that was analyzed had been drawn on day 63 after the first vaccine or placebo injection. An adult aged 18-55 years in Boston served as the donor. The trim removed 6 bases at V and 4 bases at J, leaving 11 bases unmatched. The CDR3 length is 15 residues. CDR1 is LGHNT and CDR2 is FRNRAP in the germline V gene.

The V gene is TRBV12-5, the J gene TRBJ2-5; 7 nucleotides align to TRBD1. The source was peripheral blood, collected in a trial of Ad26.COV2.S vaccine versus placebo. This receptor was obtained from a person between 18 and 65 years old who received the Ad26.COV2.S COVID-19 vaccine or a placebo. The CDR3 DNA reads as TGTGCTAGTGGCAACAACCGACAGGGAATAGAGACCCAGTACTTC. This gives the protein CASGNNRQGIETQYF.